This is a list of T cell receptor beta chains from one sample in a study of blood T cells in healthy people across ages. TCRdb used MiXCR to reprocess the 5' RACE reads, holding one entry per CDR3 protein. The repertoire holds over 1,200,000 distinct CDR3 sequences, with roughly 64% as singletons. Sequencing was done on a sample of blood. The receptors stem from a young man in good health. CDR3s include the opening cysteine and the closing phenylalanine or tryptophan. Each record gives: V gene, clone size, D gene, J gene, CDR3 DNA, CDR3 protein. A D gene is named only where the DNA matches it firmly. The size entry is marked missing in some rows and otherwise reads once, few, many or a size class.

V gene: TRBV29-1; clone size: NA; D gene: NA; J gene: TRBJ2-7; CDR3 DNA: TGCAGCGTTGAAAGAGCGAATGAGCAGTACTTC; CDR3 protein: CSVERANEQYF
V gene: TRBV10-2; clone size: few; D gene: NA; J gene: TRBJ1-1; CDR3 DNA: TGCGCCAGCAGTAACCAACAGGGCGCTGAGGCTTTCTTT; CDR3 protein: CASSNQQGAEAFF
V gene: TRBV15; clone size: NA; D gene: NA; J gene: TRBJ1-1; CDR3 DNA: TGTGCCACCAGCAGTGGCTGGGCCGAAGCTTTCTTT; CDR3 protein: CATSSGWAEAFF
V gene: TRBV20-1; clone size: NA; D gene: TRBD2; J gene: TRBJ2-3; CDR3 DNA: TGCAGTGCTAGTGCCCTAGCGGGAGTGGAAGATACGCAGTATTTT; CDR3 protein: CSASALAGVEDTQYF
V gene: TRBV4-1; clone size: NA; D gene: TRBD1; J gene: TRBJ1-1; CDR3 DNA: TGCGCCAGCAGCCACCCCCGGGACAGGGCTTCGGAAGCTTTCTTT; CDR3 protein: CASSHPRDRASEAFF
V gene: TRBV5-1; clone size: NA; D gene: NA; J gene: TRBJ2-1; CDR3 DNA: TGCGCCAGCAGCTTTGGGATCTCCTACAATGAGCAGTTCTTC; CDR3 protein: CASSFGISYNEQFF
V gene: TRBV28; clone size: NA; D gene: NA; J gene: TRBJ2-3; CDR3 DNA: TGTGCCAGCAGTTTGCCTCAGTATGCCCCCACAGATACGCAGTATTTT; CDR3 protein: CASSLPQYAPTDTQYF
V gene: TRBV27; clone size: NA; D gene: TRBD1; J gene: TRBJ1-2; CDR3 DNA: TGTGCCAGCAGTTTAACGGGGACAGTGGGTGGCTACACCTTC; CDR3 protein: CASSLTGTVGGYTF
V gene: TRBV27; clone size: NA; D gene: TRBD2; J gene: TRBJ2-1; CDR3 DNA: TGTGCCAGCAGTTTAACCCCTCCTCTAGCGGGAGGATCCAATGAGCAGTTCTTC; CDR3 protein: CASSLTPPLAGGSNEQFF
V gene: TRBV11-1; clone size: NA; D gene: NA; J gene: TRBJ1-2; CDR3 DNA: TGTGCCAGCAGCCCCCCGATGGAGGGGAACTATGGCTACACCTTC; CDR3 protein: CASSPPMEGNYGYTF
V gene: TRBV12-5; clone size: few; D gene: NA; J gene: TRBJ2-4; CDR3 DNA: TGTGCTAGTGGCTCCGATGGGCCAGGCAAAAACATTCAGTACTTC; CDR3 protein: CASGSDGPGKNIQYF
V gene: TRBV6-2/TRBV6-3; clone size: NA; D gene: TRBD2; J gene: TRBJ2-7; CDR3 DNA: TGTGCCAGCAGTTACAGGACTAGCGGGGGCCACGAGCAGTACTTC; CDR3 protein: CASSYRTSGGHEQYF
V gene: TRBV6-2/TRBV6-3; clone size: few; D gene: NA; J gene: TRBJ1-2; CDR3 DNA: TGTGCCAGCAGTTCCAGGGAGAACTATGGCTACACCTTC; CDR3 protein: CASSSRENYGYTF
V gene: TRBV27; clone size: NA; D gene: NA; J gene: TRBJ2-7; CDR3 DNA: TGTGCCAGCAGTTTATTCTCGTCGGGCTTGGCCGAGCAGTACTTC; CDR3 protein: CASSLFSSGLAEQYF
V gene: TRBV4-1; clone size: NA; D gene: NA; J gene: TRBJ1-3; CDR3 DNA: TGCGCCAGCAGCCAAGATCCGAGGTTGGGACTCCGAAACACCATATATTTT; CDR3 protein: CASSQDPRLGLRNTIYF
V gene: TRBV6-6; clone size: few; D gene: TRBD2; J gene: TRBJ2-1; CDR3 DNA: TGTGCCAGCAGTTACTCCTCCCCTAGCGGGAGATCGGGTGAGCAGTTCTTC; CDR3 protein: CASSYSSPSGRSGEQFF
V gene: TRBV4-1; clone size: NA; D gene: NA; J gene: TRBJ2-5; CDR3 DNA: TGCGCCAGCAGCCATCCACGGGGGGCCCAAGAGACCCAGTACTTC; CDR3 protein: CASSHPRGAQETQYF
V gene: TRBV12-3/TRBV12-4; clone size: NA; D gene: NA; J gene: TRBJ1-5; CDR3 DNA: TGTGCCAGCAGCCAGGCAGGGAACAGCCAGCCCCAGCATTTT; CDR3 protein: CASSQAGNSQPQHF
V gene: TRBV12-3/TRBV12-4; clone size: few; D gene: NA; J gene: TRBJ2-7; CDR3 DNA: TGTGCCAGCAGCAATCTAGGTAACGAGCAGTACTTC; CDR3 protein: CASSNLGNEQYF
V gene: TRBV6-2/TRBV6-3; clone size: NA; D gene: TRBD2; J gene: TRBJ2-1; CDR3 DNA: TGTGCCAGCAGTTACCGGGGACTAGCGGGGGGGTACAATGAGCAGTTCTTC; CDR3 protein: CASSYRGLAGGYNEQFF